Listed below are T cell receptor beta chains from one sample, sequenced in a study of CD8+ T cells in alopecia areata. The data were produced by immunoSEQ multiplex PCR, yet TCRdb's version contains in-frame clones alone and is incomplete. The sample gives under 200,000 clones, around 60% of which show up once; 12% to 15% is in the top ten. Sequenced here: CD4+ T cells sorted from blood, sampled at week 24, from a patient treated with tofacitinib. Receptors were obtained from a human donor with alopecia areata. CDR3s include the opening cysteine and the closing phenylalanine or tryptophan. The order of the fields is clone size, D gene, J gene, V gene, CDR3 DNA, CDR3 protein. A D gene is named only where the DNA matches it firmly. Not every row has a clone size; where given, it reads once, few, many or a size class.

abundance: .; d_gene: TRBD1; j_gene: TRBJ2-7; v_gene: TRBV30; CDR3nt: TGTGCCTGGAGTACCGGGACAGGGTACGAGCAGTACTTC; CDR3aa: CAWSTGTGYEQYF
abundance: .; d_gene: .; j_gene: TRBJ1-6; v_gene: TRBV6-5; CDR3nt: TGTGCCAGCAGTTACTCTCCCAGTGATTCACCCCTCCACTTT; CDR3aa: CASSYSPSDSPLHF
abundance: .; d_gene: TRBD1; j_gene: TRBJ2-1; v_gene: TRBV4-1; CDR3nt: TGTGCCACCAGTGACAGCGGACAGGGGGACAGGGATGAGCAGTTCTTC; CDR3aa: CATSDSGQGDRDEQFF
abundance: few; d_gene: TRBD1; j_gene: TRBJ2-6; v_gene: TRBV7-9; CDR3nt: TGTGCCAGCAGCTCGCAGGGGGTACGTGGGGCCAACGTCCTGACTTTC; CDR3aa: CASSSQGVRGANVLTF
abundance: .; d_gene: .; j_gene: TRBJ1-1; v_gene: TRBV6-5; CDR3nt: TGTGCCACCACAGAGAACACTGAAGCTTTCTTT; CDR3aa: CATTENTEAFF
abundance: once; d_gene: .; j_gene: TRBJ2-1; v_gene: TRBV7-2; CDR3nt: TGTGCCAGCAGCTTAGATATAGGGACCAATGAGCAGTTCTTC; CDR3aa: CASSLDIGTNEQFF
abundance: .; d_gene: .; j_gene: TRBJ2-2; v_gene: TRBV5-6; CDR3nt: TGTGCCAGCAGCTTGTTCCTGGGGTGGGCCGGGGAGCTGTTTTTT; CDR3aa: CASSLFLGWAGELFF
abundance: once; d_gene: .; j_gene: TRBJ2-7; v_gene: TRBV6-5; CDR3nt: TGTGCCAGCAGTGAAGCTGTCCTCGAGCAGTACTTC; CDR3aa: CASSEAVLEQYF
abundance: .; d_gene: TRBD1; j_gene: TRBJ2-7; v_gene: TRBV15; CDR3nt: TGTGCCACCAGCAGAGGGGACAGGGAGGTCTACGAGCAGTACTTC; CDR3aa: CATSRGDREVYEQYF
abundance: once; d_gene: .; j_gene: TRBJ1-2; v_gene: TRBV14; CDR3nt: TGTGCCAGCAGCCAAGACAGGGGCCGGAACTATGGCTACACCTTC; CDR3aa: CASSQDRGRNYGYTF
abundance: few; d_gene: .; j_gene: TRBJ2-3; v_gene: TRBV29-1; CDR3nt: TGCAGCGTTGGATCGGGGGTGAGCACAGATACGCAGTATTTT; CDR3aa: CSVGSGVSTDTQYF
abundance: .; d_gene: TRBD1; j_gene: TRBJ1-2; v_gene: TRBV2; CDR3nt: TGTGCCAGCAGCAGAGGACAGGAAAAGTATGGCTACACCTTC; CDR3aa: CASSRGQEKYGYTF
abundance: .; d_gene: .; j_gene: TRBJ2-1; v_gene: TRBV30; CDR3nt: TGTGCCTGGAGTTCCGGGACGGGCTACAATGAGCAGTTCTTC; CDR3aa: CAWSSGTGYNEQFF
abundance: few; d_gene: .; j_gene: TRBJ1-2; v_gene: TRBV30; CDR3nt: TGTGCCTGGAGTCTCGAACGCTATTATGGCTACACCTTC; CDR3aa: CAWSLERYYGYTF
abundance: .; d_gene: TRBD1; j_gene: TRBJ1-5; v_gene: TRBV30; CDR3nt: TGTGCCTGGAGTAAAATACAGGGGGCCGGGGGCAATCAGCCCCAGCATTTT; CDR3aa: CAWSKIQGAGGNQPQHF
abundance: .; d_gene: TRBD1; j_gene: TRBJ1-2; v_gene: TRBV30; CDR3nt: TGTGCCTGGTCGACAGGGAGTTATGGCTACACCTTC; CDR3aa: CAWSTGSYGYTF
abundance: .; d_gene: TRBD1; j_gene: TRBJ2-1; v_gene: TRBV4-1; CDR3nt: TGCGCCAGCAGCCAGCGGGGACAGGGGGATGAGCAGTTCTTC; CDR3aa: CASSQRGQGDEQFF
abundance: .; d_gene: .; j_gene: TRBJ2-6; v_gene: TRBV27; CDR3nt: TGTGCCAGCAGTCCGAGGGTGTTGGGGGCCAACGTCCTGACTTTC; CDR3aa: CASSPRVLGANVLTF
abundance: .; d_gene: .; j_gene: TRBJ1-5; v_gene: TRBV30; CDR3nt: TGTGCCTGGGGCGAAGGTGCAGGGTCGCCCCAGCATTTT; CDR3aa: CAWGEGAGSPQHF